This TCR beta chain was sequenced during a study of blood T cell repertoires in COVID-19. This clone appeared a single time. Only in-frame clones appear in the TCRdb table, and some are missing; sequencing was by immunoSEQ multiplex PCR. This sample has 150,000 to 200,000 clones; around four fifths occur once, and the top ten carry 20% to 25%. This CDR3 has 16 residues. Per germline, CDR1 SSHAT and CDR2 FNYEAQ (reference sequence). Unmatched junction bases numbered 14, after V lost 4 bases and J lost 10 bases. The V gene is TRBV7-7, the J gene TRBJ2-1; 9 bases match TRBD2. Sequenced: peripheral blood. The clonotype comes from a woman of 80 years or more with acute or convalescent COVID-19. CDR3 region: CASSWLLAGTIHEQFF. For the CDR3, the DNA is TGTGCCAGCAGCTGGTTGCTAGCGGGAACTATACACGAGCAGTTCTTC.